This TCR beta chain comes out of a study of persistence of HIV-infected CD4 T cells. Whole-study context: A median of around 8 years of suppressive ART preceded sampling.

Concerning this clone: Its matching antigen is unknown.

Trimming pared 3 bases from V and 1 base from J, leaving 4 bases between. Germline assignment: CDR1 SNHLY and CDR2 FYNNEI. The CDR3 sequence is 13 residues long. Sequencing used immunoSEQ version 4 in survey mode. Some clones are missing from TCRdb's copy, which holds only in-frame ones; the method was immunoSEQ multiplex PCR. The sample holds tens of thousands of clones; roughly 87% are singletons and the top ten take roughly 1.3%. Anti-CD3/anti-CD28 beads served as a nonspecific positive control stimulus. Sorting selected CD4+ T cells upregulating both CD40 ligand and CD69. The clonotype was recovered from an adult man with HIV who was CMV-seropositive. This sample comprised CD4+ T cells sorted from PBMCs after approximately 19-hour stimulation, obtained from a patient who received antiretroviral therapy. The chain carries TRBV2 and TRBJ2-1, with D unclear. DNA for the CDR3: TGTGCCAGCAGTGACGGGTCCTACAATGAGCAGTTCTTC. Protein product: CASSDGSYNEQFF.